Following are 20 T cell receptor beta chains from one sample sequenced in a study of blood T cell repertoires in COVID-19 (TCRdb year 2020). Library method: the immunoSEQ multiplex PCR assay. This is the immuneACCESS table as TCRdb keeps it, with only in-frame sequences that have V and J called. A part of the clones is gone; compared with another copy, unresolved V genes explain less than half, and the rest is unexplained. The sample records 150,000 to 200,000 clones, 90% of which are singletons. The ten largest make up approximately 0.5% of the sample. The sample taken for sequencing was peripheral blood. The receptors were gathered from a man between 45 and 60 years old with acute or convalescent COVID-19.

This clone has only one observation. The V and J genes are TRBV28 and TRBJ2-3; 9 bases agree with TRBD1. Per the germline V gene, CDR1 is MDHEN and CDR2 is SYDVKM. This CDR3 contains 15 residues. Trimming cost V 3 bases and J 2 bases; bases outside gene matches: 3. CDR3 sequence reads: CASSLGQGVTDTQYF. CDR3 sequence (DNA): TGTGCCAGCAGTTTGGGACAGGGAGTCACAGATACGCAGTATTTT.

This sequence joins TRBV28 and TRBJ2-5, with TRBD2 matching 8 bases. CDR1 is MDHEN and CDR2 is SYDVKM in the germline V gene. The CDR3 is made up of 18 amino acids. The junction had 18 bases not matched to a gene; V was cut back by 5 bases and J by 4 bases. This CDR3 is CASSEYLAGTSSRETQYF. CDR3 in DNA: TGTGCCAGCAGTGAATACCTAGCCGGGACTAGTTCACGAGAGACCCAGTACTTC.

V and J are TRBV11-2 and TRBJ2-5; possible D gene TRBD2, 5 bases. The CDR3 has 14 amino acids. The germline V gene has CDR1 SGHAT and CDR2 FQNNGV. With 2 bases removed from V and 5 bases from J, the gap between germline ends came to 12 bases. CDR3 protein: CASSLRGRVETQYF. In DNA form, the CDR3 reads TGTGCCAGCAGCTTACGCGGGCGGGTCGAGACCCAGTACTTC.

V usage is TRBV27 and J usage is TRBJ1-1; no reliable D call. CDR1 and CDR2 from the germline V gene are MNHEY and SMNVEV (reference sequence). CDR3 length: 15 residues. Trimming removed 0 bases from V and 0 bases from J, with 8 bases in between. CDR3 nucleotide sequence: TGTGCCAGCAGTTTATCGGCAGGAATGAACACTGAAGCTTTCTTT. Protein: CASSLSAGMNTEAFF.

The CDR3, as DNA: TGTGCCAGCAGCTTACCGACAGACTATGGCTACACCTTC. Translation: CASSLPTDYGYTF. This rearrangement joins TRBV7-9 to TRBJ1-2; TRBD1 is a possible D gene (5 bases). CDR3 length: 13 residues. From germline, CDR1 is SEHNR and CDR2 FQNEAQ (reference sequence). The ends were cut back, 2 bases at V and 3 bases at J, with 7 bases in the middle.

The chain carries TRBV19 and TRBJ2-2, with 10 bases fitting TRBD2. CDR1 is LNHDA, CDR2 SQIVND, per germline (reference sequence). V shed 10 bases, J shed 6 bases, and the junction held 11 bases outside the gene matches. The CDR3 loop spans 15 amino acids. The CDR3 here is CATYEAGGRAGELFF. CDR3 nucleotide sequence: TGTGCCACCTACGAAGCGGGAGGGAGGGCCGGGGAGCTGTTTTTT. The variable domain in full, with the rest retrieved from reference TRBV19 and TRBJ2-2, is DGGITQSPKYLFRKEGQNVTLSCEQNLNHDAMYWYRQDPGQGLRLIYYSQIVNDFQKGDIAEGYSVSREKKESFPLTVTSAQKNPTAFYLCATYEAGGRAGELFFGEGSRLTVL.

V gene TRBV2 combines with J gene TRBJ1-6; 9 nucleotides line up with TRBD1. Germline V gene data show CDR1 as SNHLY and CDR2 as FYNNEI. The CDR3 runs to 15 residues. Unmatched junction bases numbered 8, after V lost 4 bases and J lost 10 bases. Here the CDR3 reads CASSAPGQGKSPLHF. DNA of the CDR3: TGTGCCAGCAGTGCCCCGGGACAGGGAAAATCACCCCTCCACTTT.

The rearrangement links TRBV7-6 to TRBJ1-4; 8 bases fit TRBD1. The CDR3 is 14 residues long. CDR1 SGHVS and CDR2 FNYEAQ come from the germline V gene. V gave up 5 bases and J gave up 8 bases; unmatched junction bases: 7. The CDR3 nucleotides read TGTGCCAGCAGCCTAGGACAGGGTCGGGAAAAACTGTTTTTT. Translation: CASSLGQGREKLFF.

The chain has TRBV5-4 and TRBJ1-2; 7 positions agree with TRBD1. J was trimmed by 8 bases and V by 4 bases; bases with no gene match: 5. The CDR3 consists of 12 residues. Germline V gene sequence: CDR1 SGHNT, CDR2 YYREEE (reference sequence). CDR3 residues: CASSLDREGYTF. Written as DNA, the CDR3 is TGTGCCAGCAGCCTTGACAGGGAGGGCTACACCTTC.

The chain has TRBV7-6 and TRBJ1-1; TRBD1 matches at 10 bases. The CDR3 extends over 16 amino acids. Germline CDR1 reads SGHVS; CDR2 reads FNYEAQ. Unmatched junction bases numbered 7, after V lost 2 bases and J lost 4 bases. CDR3 amino acids: CASSLRGQGMGTEAFF. CDR3 nucleotides: TGTGCCAGCAGCTTACGGGGACAGGGGATGGGCACTGAAGCTTTCTTT.

This clone appeared a single time. This chain uses TRBV9 with TRBJ2-3, with 7 bases fitting TRBD1. The V gene end was trimmed by 3 bases and the J gene end by 4 bases; junction bases not matched to a gene: 8. The CDR3 contains 15 residues. The germline V gene encodes CDR1 SGDLS and CDR2 YYNGEE. The CDR3 region has the DNA TGTGCCAGCAGCGCTTTGACAGGGATCGCAGATACGCAGTATTTT. It yields the protein CASSALTGIADTQYF.

The rearrangement joins TRBV21-1 to TRBJ2-7; the listed D gene, TRBD2, was not tested against the DNA. TRBV21-1 is a pseudogene segment. The CDR3 consists of 13 residues. CDR3 nucleotides: TGTGCCAGCAGGATAGCGGGAGCCTACGAGCAGTACTTC. Its translation: CASRIAGAYEQYF.

This chain uses TRBV19 with TRBJ1-1; 11 nucleotides line up with TRBD1. Germline lookup yields CDR1 LNHDA and CDR2 SQIVND (reference sequence). With 4 bases clipped from V and 4 bases from J, the junction kept 5 bases outside the gene matches. The CDR3 totals 15 residues. The CDR3 bases are TGTGCCAGTAGTAGGGACAGGGGGTATGGCACTGAAGCTTTCTTT. Translating it yields CASSRDRGYGTEAFF.

The chain combines TRBV3-1 (or the pseudogene TRBV3-2) with TRBJ1-1; D is unresolved. CDR1 LGHDT and CDR2 YNNKEL come from the germline V gene (reference sequence). Deletions cut 3 bases from V and 5 bases from J, with 10 bases between. The CDR3 runs 13 residues. The CDR3 nucleotides read TGTGCCAGCAGCCACTCTCGGGGTACTGAAGCTTTCTTT. It codes for CASSHSRGTEAFF.

The chain has TRBV12-3 or TRBV12-4 and TRBJ1-6; 7 positions match TRBD1. The length of the CDR3 is 13 residues. V was clipped by 4 bases and J by 9 bases; unmatched bases: 3. The CDR3 sequence is CASSSWDSSPLHF. CDR3 nucleotides: TGTGCCAGCAGTTCTTGGGACAGTTCACCCCTCCACTTT.

The chain combines TRBV27 with TRBJ2-7; TRBD2 matches at 14 bases. The CDR3 contains 18 residues. Trimming removed 0 bases from V and 2 bases from J; junction bases left unmatched: 6. Germline assignment: CDR1 MNHEY and CDR2 SMNVEV (reference sequence). CDR3 coding DNA: TGTGCCAGCAGTTTATCCTTCTCGGGACTAGCGGGAGCCTACGAGCAGTACTTC. Residues: CASSLSFSGLAGAYEQYF.

Here the CDR3 reads CASSKGGNTEAFF. In nucleotides, the CDR3 is TGTGCCAGCAGTAAAGGGGGCAACACTGAAGCTTTCTTT. This chain links TRBV9 with TRBJ1-1; the match to TRBD1 covers 7 bases. V was clipped by 5 bases and J by 2 bases; unmatched bases: 3. Germline V gene sequence: CDR1 SGDLS, CDR2 YYNGEE. The CDR3 sequence is 13 residues long.

This chain links TRBV6-5 with TRBJ1-4, with D possibly matching TRBD1 (5 bases). The CDR3 totals 14 residues. V was trimmed by 0 bases and J by 8 bases, leaving 10 bases between them. Germline CDR1 reads MNHEY; CDR2 reads SVGAGI. The CDR3 is CASSYSNGAEKLFF. For the CDR3, the DNA is TGTGCCAGCAGTTACTCTAATGGGGCCGAAAAACTGTTTTTT.

This sequence joins TRBV5-1 and TRBJ2-2; TRBD1 matches at 7 bases. Germline trimming cut 4 bases from V and 5 bases from J; bases unmatched to any gene: 8. Germline CDR1 is SGHRS and CDR2 is YFSETQ. The CDR3 contains 15 residues. The DNA for the CDR3 is TGCGCCAGCAGCATAAGCCCGGGACAGACCGGGGAGCTGTTTTTT. It yields the protein CASSISPGQTGELFF.

This clone is a singleton in its sample. The chain couples TRBV7-9 to TRBJ1-4, with D possibly matching TRBD1 (5 bases). The V end lost 7 bases, the J end lost 3 bases, and 9 bases lay between the germline ends. Germline CDR1 SEHNR, CDR2 FQNEAQ (reference sequence). The CDR3 is made up of 13 amino acids. The CDR3 here is CASTGRANEKLFF. CDR3 bases: TGTGCCAGCACAGGGAGAGCTAATGAAAAACTGTTTTTT.